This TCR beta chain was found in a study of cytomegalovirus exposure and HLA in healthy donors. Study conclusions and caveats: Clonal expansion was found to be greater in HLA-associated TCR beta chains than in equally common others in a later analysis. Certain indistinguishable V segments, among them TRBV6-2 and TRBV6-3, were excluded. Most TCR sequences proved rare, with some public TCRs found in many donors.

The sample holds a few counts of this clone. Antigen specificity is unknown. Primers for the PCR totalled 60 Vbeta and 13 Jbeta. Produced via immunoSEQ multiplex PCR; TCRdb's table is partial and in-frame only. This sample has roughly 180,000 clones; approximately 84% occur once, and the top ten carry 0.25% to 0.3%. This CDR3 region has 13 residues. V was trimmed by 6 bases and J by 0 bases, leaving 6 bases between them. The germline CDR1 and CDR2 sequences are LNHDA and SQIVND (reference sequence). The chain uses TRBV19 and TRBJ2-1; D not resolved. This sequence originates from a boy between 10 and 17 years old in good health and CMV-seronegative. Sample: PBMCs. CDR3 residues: CASSISSYNEQFF. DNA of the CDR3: TGTGCCAGTAGCATTAGCTCCTACAATGAGCAGTTCTTC.